This T cell receptor (beta chain) came from a study of blood T cell repertoires in COVID-19. Background on the study: The samples span acute and convalescent COVID-19 from the United States, Italy and Spain. Sources were T cells, B-cell-depleted T cells, or PBMCs; the material itself was cDNA or gDNA.

The table came from immunoSEQ multiplex PCR; TCRdb's copy has only in-frame clones and leaves some out. The sample shows 200,000 to 250,000 clones, around 84% of them seen only once. As regards this clone: Other DNA sequences from this sample encode an identical CDR3 as well.

Trimming at V came to 0 bases and at J to 4 bases, leaving 7 bases not matched to a gene. CDR3 length equals 17 residues. The V gene's germline CDR1 is MGHRA and CDR2 YSYEKL. This receptor was taken from a man in his sixties with acute or convalescent COVID-19. J is TRBJ2-5 and V is TRBV4-1, with 11 bases aligning to TRBD2. The specimen was peripheral blood. This CDR3 reads CASSQELAGGPRETQYF. Here the CDR3 DNA reads TGCGCCAGCAGCCAAGAATTAGCGGGGGGGCCGAGAGAGACCCAGTACTTC.